This T cell receptor beta chain originates from a study of T-cell reconstitution after alpha-beta-depleted transplantation in children. Findings of the study overall: The main origin of T-cell counts and diversity one year after transplant was newly produced T cells. Several hundred expanded graft clones reportedly were the source of alpha-beta T cells about two months after transplant.

This clonotype has just a few counts. Its antigen remains unidentified. Per germline, CDR1 LGHNA and CDR2 YNFKEQ. The CDR3 runs 14 residues. The V and J ends lost 9 bases and 0 bases respectively, with 12 bases between them. Preparation of the TCRbeta library used unique molecular identifiers. MiXCR, applied by TCRdb to the PCR reads, yields one record per CDR3 protein. Of about 440,000 distinct CDR3 sequences listed, roughly two fifths are singletons. The sample here was PBMCs, taken before TCRalphabeta/CD19-depleted stem cell transplant. The TCR originated in a girl aged 2 to 10 with aplastic anemia, due to receive a stem cell transplant. The chain joins TRBV4-2 to TRBJ1-5; unclear D gene. The CDR3 sequence: CASPQDYSNQPQHF. The DNA for the CDR3 is TGTGCCAGTCCCCAGGATTATAGCAATCAGCCCCAGCATTTT.